This T cell receptor beta chain was observed in a study of blood T cell repertoires in COVID-19. Study information: Samples taken during acute and convalescent COVID-19 were collected in the United States, Italy and Spain. PBMCs, B-cell-depleted T cells, or T cells provided the cDNA or gDNA that made up the material.

Under the authors' procedure: Reference gene primer amplification yielded estimated nucleated cell counts. Here immunoSEQ multiplex PCR was the method, and the copy in TCRdb shows in-frame clones only, minus some. V, J and clone size reflect that table, while D and trimming were determined from the DNA. The sample consists of under 80,000 clones, less than 80% of them appearing once. This CDR3 region has 14 residues. Germline V CDR1 and CDR2: SGHDT, YYEEEE. V lost 0 bases, J lost 15 bases, and 18 bases lay in between. This TCR was recovered from a human donor in a cohort sampled during active COVID-19. This rearrangement joins TRBV5-6 to TRBJ1-4; D remains unclear. The material sequenced was peripheral blood. DNA for the CDR3: TGTGCCAGCAGCTTGGGCACGGGAGATGGAGAGATGTTTTTT. This codes for CASSLGTGDGEMFF.